What follows is one TCR beta chain and its context. The antigen remains unidentified. These data belong to a study of identical twins. TCRdb reprocessed the 5' RACE reads with MiXCR, giving one entry per CDR3 protein. This table holds nearly 650,000 distinct CDR3 sequences, under 8.5% found once. The germline V gene encodes CDR1 LGHDT and CDR2 YNNKEL (reference sequence). The junction had 7 bases not matched to a gene; V was cut back by 4 bases and J by 4 bases. This CDR3 has 16 amino acids. Findings and limits, study-wide: Whereas memory repertoires showed no such difference, abundant cord blood beta clonotypes carried fewer insertions.

The data also belong to a second study, concerning yellow fever vaccine responses in identical twins.

This chain connects TRBV3-1 to TRBJ2-7; TRBD2 aligns across 13 bases. This TCR was sampled from a woman aged 18-29 years in good health. Input material: PBMCs. The CDR3 is CASSRLAGGPSYEQYF. For the CDR3, the DNA is TGTGCCAGCAGCCGACTAGCGGGAGGACCCTCTTACGAGCAGTACTTC.